The table lists the clone carrying this TCR beta chain with many counts. Its antigen is as yet unknown. What was amplified from RNA transcripts were TCR beta CDR3 regions. With the HTBI primer set, the TCR CDR3 went through a first round of RT-PCR. TCRdb called the multiplex PCR reads again in MiXCR, with one record for every CDR3 protein. The table shows approximately 600,000 distinct CDR3 sequences, with 11% to 15% occurring only once. These data belong to a study of T cells in Graves' hyperthyroidism and ophthalmopathy. The CDR3 sequence is 17 residues long. V was shortened by 3 bases and J by 5 bases, with 18 bases between the two germline ends. CDR1 is SGDLS and CDR2 is YYNGEE in the germline V gene. General study results and limits: Ophthalmopathy was model-predicted a median 6.5 months pre-onset. A 13 V-J model separated ophthalmopathy from stable hyperthyroidism.

This TCR came from a woman aged 25-40 years with Graves' hyperthyroidism that later progressed to Graves' ophthalmopathy. Source material: blood. This rearrangement joins TRBV9 to TRBJ1-6, with D possibly TRBD1 on 5 matching bases. The CDR3 region is CASSGGPNLHNNSPLHF. In nucleotides, the CDR3 is TGTGCCAGCAGCGGGGGACCGAATCTACACAATAATTCACCCCTCCACTTT.